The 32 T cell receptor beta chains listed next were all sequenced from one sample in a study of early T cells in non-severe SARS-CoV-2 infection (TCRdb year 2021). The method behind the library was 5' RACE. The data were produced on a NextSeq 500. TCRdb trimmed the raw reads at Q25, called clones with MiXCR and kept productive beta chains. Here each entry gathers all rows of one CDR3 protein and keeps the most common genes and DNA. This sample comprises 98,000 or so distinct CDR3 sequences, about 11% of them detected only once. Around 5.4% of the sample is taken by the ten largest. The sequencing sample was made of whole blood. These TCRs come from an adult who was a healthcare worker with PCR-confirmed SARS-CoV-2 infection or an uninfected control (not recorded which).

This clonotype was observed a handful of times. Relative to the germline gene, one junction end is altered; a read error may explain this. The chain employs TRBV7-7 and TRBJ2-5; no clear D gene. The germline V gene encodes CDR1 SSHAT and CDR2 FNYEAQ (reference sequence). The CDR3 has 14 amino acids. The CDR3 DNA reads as TGTGCTAGCAGCCCCTGCGAGCCGCAAGAGACCCAGTACTTC. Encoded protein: CASSPCEPQETQYF.

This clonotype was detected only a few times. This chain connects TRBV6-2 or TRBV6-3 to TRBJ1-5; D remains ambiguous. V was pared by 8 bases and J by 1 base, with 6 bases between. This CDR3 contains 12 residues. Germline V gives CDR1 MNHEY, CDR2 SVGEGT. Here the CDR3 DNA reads TGTGCCAGCTCGCAGAGCAATCAGCCCCAGCATTTT. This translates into CASSQSNQPQHF.

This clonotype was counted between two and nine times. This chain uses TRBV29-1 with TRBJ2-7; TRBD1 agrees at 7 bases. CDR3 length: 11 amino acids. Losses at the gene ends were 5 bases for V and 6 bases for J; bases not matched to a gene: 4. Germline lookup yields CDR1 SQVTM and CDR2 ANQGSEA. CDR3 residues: CSVQYRGEQYF. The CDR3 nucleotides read TGCAGCGTTCAATACAGGGGCGAGCAGTACTTC.

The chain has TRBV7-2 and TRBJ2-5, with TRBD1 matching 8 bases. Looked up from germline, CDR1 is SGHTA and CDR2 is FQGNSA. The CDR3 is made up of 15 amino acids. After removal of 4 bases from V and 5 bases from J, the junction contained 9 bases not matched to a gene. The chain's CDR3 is CASSSYRGNGETQYF. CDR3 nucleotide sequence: TGTGCCAGCAGCTCATACAGGGGGAATGGGGAGACCCAGTACTTC.

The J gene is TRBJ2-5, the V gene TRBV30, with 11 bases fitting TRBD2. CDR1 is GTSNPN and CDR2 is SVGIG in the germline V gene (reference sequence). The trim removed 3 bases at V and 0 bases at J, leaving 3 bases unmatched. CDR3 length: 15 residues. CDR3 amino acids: CAWRMGLADQETQYF. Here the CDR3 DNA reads TGTGCCTGGAGGATGGGACTAGCGGACCAAGAGACCCAGTACTTC.

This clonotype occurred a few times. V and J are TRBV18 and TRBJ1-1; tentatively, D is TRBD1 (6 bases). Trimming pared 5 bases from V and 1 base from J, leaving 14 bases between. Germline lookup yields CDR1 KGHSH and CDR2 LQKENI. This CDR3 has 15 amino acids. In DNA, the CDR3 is TGTGCCAGCTCATCCCGACAGGTACGGAACACTGAAGCTTTCTTT. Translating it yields CASSSRQVRNTEAFF.

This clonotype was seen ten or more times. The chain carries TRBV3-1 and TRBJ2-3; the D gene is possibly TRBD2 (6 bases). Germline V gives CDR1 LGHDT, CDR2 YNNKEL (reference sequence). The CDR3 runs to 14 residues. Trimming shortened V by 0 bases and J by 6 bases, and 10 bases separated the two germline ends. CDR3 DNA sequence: TGTGCCAGCAGCCAAGAGACTAGAAGGGATACGCAGTATTTT. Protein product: CASSQETRRDTQYF.

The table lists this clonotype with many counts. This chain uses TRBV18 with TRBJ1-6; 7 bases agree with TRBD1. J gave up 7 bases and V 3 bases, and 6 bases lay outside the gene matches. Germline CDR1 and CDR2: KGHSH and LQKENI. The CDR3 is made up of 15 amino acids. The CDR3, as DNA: TGTGCCAGCTCACCCTACGACAGGGACAATTCACCCCTCCACTTT. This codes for CASSPYDRDNSPLHF.

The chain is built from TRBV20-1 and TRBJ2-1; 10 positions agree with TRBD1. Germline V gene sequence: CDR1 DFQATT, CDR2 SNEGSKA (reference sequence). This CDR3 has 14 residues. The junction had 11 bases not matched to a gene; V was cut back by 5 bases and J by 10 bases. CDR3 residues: CSAQTGGGSREQFF. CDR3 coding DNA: TGCAGTGCTCAGACAGGGGGCGGTAGTAGGGAGCAGTTCTTC.

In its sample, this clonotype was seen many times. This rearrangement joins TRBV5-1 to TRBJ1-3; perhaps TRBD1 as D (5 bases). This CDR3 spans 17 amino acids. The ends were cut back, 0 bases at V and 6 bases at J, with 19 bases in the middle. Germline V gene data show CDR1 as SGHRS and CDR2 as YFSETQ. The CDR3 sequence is CASSLAPGGANQNTIYF. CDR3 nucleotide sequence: TGCGCCAGCAGCTTGGCCCCCGGGGGAGCAAACCAAAACACCATATATTTT.

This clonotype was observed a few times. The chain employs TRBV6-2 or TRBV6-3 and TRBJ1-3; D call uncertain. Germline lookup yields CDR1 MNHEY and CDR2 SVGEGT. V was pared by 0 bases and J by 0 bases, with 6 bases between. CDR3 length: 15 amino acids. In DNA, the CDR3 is TGTGCCAGCAGTTACTCGACCGGCTCTGGAAACACCATATATTTT. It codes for CASSYSTGSGNTIYF.

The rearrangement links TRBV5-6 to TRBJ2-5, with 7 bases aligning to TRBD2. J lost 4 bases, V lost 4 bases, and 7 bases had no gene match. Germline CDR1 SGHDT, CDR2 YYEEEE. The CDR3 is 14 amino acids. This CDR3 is CASSPQPGGETQYF. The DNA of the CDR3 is TGTGCCAGCAGCCCGCAACCGGGGGGAGAGACCCAGTACTTC.

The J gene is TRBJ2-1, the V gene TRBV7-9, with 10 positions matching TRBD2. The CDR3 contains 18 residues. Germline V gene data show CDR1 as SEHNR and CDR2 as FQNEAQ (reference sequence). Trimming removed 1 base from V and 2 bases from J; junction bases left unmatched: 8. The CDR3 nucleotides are TGTGCCAGCAGCTTAGGACTAGCGGGCTCGCTCCCCTACAATGAGCAGTTCTTC. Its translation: CASSLGLAGSLPYNEQFF. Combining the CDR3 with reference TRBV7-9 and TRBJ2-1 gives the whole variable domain DTGVSQNPRHKITKRGQNVTFRCDPISEHNRLYWYRQTLGQGPEFLTYFQNEAQLEKSRLLSDRFSAERPKGSFSTLEIQRTEQGDSAMYLCASSLGLAGSLPYNEQFFGPGTRLTVL.

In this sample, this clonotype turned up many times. In nucleotides, the CDR3 is TGTGCCAGCAGCCCCGACAGGGCCTACGAGCAGTACTTC. Amino acid sequence: CASSPDRAYEQYF. This rearrangement joins TRBV28 to TRBJ2-7; 7 nucleotides match TRBD1. This CDR3 is built from 13 residues. J was trimmed by 2 bases and V by 6 bases; bases with no gene match: 4. Germline V gene data show CDR1 as MDHEN and CDR2 as SYDVKM.

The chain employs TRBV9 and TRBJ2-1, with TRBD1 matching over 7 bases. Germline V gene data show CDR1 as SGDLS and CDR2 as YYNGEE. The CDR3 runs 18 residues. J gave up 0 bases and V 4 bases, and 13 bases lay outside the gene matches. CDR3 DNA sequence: TGTGCCAGCAGCTTGTTCCTGACAGGGCCCAGCTCCTACAATGAGCAGTTCTTC. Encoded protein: CASSLFLTGPSSYNEQFF.

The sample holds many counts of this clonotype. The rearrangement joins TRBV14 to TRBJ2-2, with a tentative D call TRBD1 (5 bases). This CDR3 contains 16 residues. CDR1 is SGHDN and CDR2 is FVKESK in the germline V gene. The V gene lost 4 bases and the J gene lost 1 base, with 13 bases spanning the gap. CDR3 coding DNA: TGTGCCAGCAGCCTAAGGGGCCGAATGAACACCGGGGAGCTGTTTTTT. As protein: CASSLRGRMNTGELFF.

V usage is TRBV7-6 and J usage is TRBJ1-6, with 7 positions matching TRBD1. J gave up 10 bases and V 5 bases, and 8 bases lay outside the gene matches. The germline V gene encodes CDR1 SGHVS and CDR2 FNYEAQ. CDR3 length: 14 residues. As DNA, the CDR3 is TGTGCCAGCAGCACCCGACAGGGCCGGTCACCCCTCCACTTT. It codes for CASSTRQGRSPLHF.

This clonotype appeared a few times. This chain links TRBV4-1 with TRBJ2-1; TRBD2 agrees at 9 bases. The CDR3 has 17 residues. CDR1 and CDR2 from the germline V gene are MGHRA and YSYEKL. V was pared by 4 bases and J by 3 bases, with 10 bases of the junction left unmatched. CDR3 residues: CASSPGETSGFYNEQFF. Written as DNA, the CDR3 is TGCGCCAGCAGCCCCGGTGAGACTAGCGGATTCTACAATGAGCAGTTCTTC.

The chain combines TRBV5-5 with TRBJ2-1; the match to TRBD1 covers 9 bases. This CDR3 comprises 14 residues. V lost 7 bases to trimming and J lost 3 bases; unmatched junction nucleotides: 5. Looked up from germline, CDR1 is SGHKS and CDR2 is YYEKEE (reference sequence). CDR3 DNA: TGTGCCAGCGCAGCGGGACAGGGCTACAATGAGCAGTTCTTC. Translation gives CASAAGQGYNEQFF.

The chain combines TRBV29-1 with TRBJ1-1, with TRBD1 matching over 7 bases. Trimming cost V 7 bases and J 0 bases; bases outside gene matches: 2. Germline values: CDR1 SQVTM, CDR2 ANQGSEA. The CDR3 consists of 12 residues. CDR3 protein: CSGGQVNTEAFF. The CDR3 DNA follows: TGCAGCGGCGGACAGGTGAACACTGAAGCTTTCTTT. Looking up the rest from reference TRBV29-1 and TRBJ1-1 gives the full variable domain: SAVISQKPSRDICQRGTSLTIQCQVDSQVTMMFWYRQQPGQSLTLIATANQGSEATYESGFVIDKFPISRPNLTFSTLTVSNMSPEDSSIYLCSGGQVNTEAFFGQGTRLTVV.

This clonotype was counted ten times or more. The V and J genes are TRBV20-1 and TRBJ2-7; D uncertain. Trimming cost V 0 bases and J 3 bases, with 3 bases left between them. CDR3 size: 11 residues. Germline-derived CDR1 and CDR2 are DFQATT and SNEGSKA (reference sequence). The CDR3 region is CSAREDYEQYF. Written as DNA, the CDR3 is TGCAGTGCTAGAGAAGACTACGAGCAGTACTTC.

In nucleotides, the CDR3 is TGTGCCACCAGTGACTCCGGGGCAGGAGAGACCCAGTACTTC. This codes for CATSDSGAGETQYF. The chain links TRBV24-1 to TRBJ2-5, with D perhaps assigned TRBD1 or TRBD2 (5 bases each). Germline lookup yields CDR1 KGHDR and CDR2 SFDVKD. This CDR3 spans 14 amino acids. V was clipped by 4 bases and J by 4 bases, with 12 bases between them.

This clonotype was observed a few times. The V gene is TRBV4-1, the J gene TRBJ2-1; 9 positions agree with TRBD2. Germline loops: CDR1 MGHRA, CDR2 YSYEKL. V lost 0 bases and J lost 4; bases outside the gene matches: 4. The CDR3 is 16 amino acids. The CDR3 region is CASSQDARGGYNEQFF. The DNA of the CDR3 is TGCGCCAGCAGCCAAGATGCGCGGGGGGGTTACAATGAGCAGTTCTTC.

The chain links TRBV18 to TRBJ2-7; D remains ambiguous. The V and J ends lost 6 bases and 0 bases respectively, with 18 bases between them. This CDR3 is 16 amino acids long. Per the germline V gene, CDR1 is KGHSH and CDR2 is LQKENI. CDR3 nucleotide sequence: TGTGCCAGCTCGCCCGCCCCCAGCGCAAGCTCCTACGAGCAGTACTTC. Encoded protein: CASSPAPSASSYEQYF.

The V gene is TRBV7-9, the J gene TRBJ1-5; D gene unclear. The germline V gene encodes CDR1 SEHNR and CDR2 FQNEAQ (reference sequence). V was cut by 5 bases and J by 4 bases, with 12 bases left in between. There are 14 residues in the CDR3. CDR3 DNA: TGTGCCAGCAGCCCTGGAACCTCGAATCAGCCCCAGCATTTT. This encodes CASSPGTSNQPQHF.

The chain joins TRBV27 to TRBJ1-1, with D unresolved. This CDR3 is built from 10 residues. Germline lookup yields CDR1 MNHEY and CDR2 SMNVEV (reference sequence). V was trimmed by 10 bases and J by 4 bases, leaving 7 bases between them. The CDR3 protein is CATPRTEAFF. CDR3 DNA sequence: TGTGCCACCCCCCGCACTGAAGCTTTCTTT.

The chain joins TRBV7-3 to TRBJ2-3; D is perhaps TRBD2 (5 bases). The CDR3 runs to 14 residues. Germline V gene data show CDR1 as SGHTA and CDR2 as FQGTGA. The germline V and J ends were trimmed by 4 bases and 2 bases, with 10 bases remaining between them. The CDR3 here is CASSSGLHTDTQYF. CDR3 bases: TGTGCCAGCAGCTCTGGACTCCACACAGATACGCAGTATTTT.

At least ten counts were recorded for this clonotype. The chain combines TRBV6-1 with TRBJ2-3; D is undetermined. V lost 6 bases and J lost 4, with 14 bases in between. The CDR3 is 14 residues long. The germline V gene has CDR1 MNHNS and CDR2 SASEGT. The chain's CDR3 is CASRGLREPDTQYF. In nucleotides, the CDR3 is TGTGCCAGCAGGGGCTTGAGAGAACCAGATACGCAGTATTTT.

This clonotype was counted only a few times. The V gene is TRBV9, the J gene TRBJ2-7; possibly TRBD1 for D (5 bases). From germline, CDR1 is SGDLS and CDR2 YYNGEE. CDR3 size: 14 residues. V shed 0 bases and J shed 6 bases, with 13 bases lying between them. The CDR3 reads CASSVGGQGGEQYF. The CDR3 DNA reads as TGTGCCAGCAGCGTAGGAGGTCAGGGTGGCGAGCAGTACTTC.

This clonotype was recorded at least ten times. In DNA form, the CDR3 reads TGCAGTGCTAGATGGGCCGGGTCCTACGAGCAGTACTTC. Translating it yields CSARWAGSYEQYF. The chain couples TRBV20-1 to TRBJ2-7; D not certain. In germline, CDR1 is DFQATT, CDR2 SNEGSKA (reference sequence). Deletions cut 2 bases from V and 1 base from J, with 9 bases between. The CDR3 contains 13 residues.

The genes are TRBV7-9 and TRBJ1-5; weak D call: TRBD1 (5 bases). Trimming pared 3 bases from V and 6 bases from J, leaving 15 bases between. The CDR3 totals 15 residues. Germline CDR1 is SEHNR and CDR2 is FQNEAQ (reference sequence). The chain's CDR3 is CASSLDQGRGQPQHF. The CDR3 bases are TGTGCCAGCAGCTTGGATCAGGGTCGGGGTCAGCCCCAGCATTTT.

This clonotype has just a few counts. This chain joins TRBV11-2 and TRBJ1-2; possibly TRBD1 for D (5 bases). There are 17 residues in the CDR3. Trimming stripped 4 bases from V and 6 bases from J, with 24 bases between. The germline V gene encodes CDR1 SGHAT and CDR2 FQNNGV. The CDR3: CASSSLAGAGSSHGYTF. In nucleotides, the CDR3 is TGTGCCAGCAGCTCCCTAGCTGGGGCAGGGAGTTCGCATGGCTACACCTTC.